This T cell receptor beta chain was captured in a study of identical twins. Study-wide points: Rather than following the same donors, the conclusions depended on cross-sectional statistical analysis.

J gave up 3 bases and V 7 bases, and 17 bases lay outside the gene matches. Germline-derived CDR1 and CDR2 are MDHEN and SYDVKM. The CDR3 contains 18 residues. Through template switching, a universal primer site was introduced, and the cDNA contained unique molecular identifiers. TCRdb itself ran the 5' RACE reads through MiXCR, one entry per CDR3 protein. The data contain some 600,000 distinct CDR3 sequences, around 7.5% of them singletons. On this clonotype itself: Its antigen is not known.

The sample also formed part of further work on yellow fever vaccine responses in identical twins.

The chain joins TRBV28 to TRBJ2-2; 7 bases agree with TRBD1. The sequenced material came from PBMCs. This receptor was identified in a young woman in good health. CDR3 sequence reads: CASTLDRVVNSYTGELFF. CDR3 coding DNA: TGTGCCAGCACCCTAGACAGGGTGGTAAACTCATACACCGGGGAGCTGTTTTTT.